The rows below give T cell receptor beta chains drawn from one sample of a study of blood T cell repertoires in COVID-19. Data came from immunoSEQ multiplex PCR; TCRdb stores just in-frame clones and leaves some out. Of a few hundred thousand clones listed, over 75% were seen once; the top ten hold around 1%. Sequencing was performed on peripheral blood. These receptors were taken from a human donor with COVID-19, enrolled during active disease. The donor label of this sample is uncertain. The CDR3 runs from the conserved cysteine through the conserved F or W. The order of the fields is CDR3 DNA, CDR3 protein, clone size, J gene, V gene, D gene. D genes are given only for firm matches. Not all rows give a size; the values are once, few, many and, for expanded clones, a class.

CDR3nt: TGTGCCAGTAGTTCGGACAGGGAAGGCAATGAGCAGTTCTTC; CDR3aa: CASSSDREGNEQFF; abundance: NA; j_gene: TRBJ2-1; v_gene: TRBV19; d_gene: TRBD1
CDR3nt: TGTGCCAGTAGTATAACAGGGGAAGGCGAAAAACTGTTTTTT; CDR3aa: CASSITGEGEKLFF; abundance: NA; j_gene: TRBJ1-4; v_gene: TRBV19; d_gene: TRBD1
CDR3nt: TGCGCCAGCAGCTTGGGACAGGGGGCTCACGAGCAGTACTTC; CDR3aa: CASSLGQGAHEQYF; abundance: NA; j_gene: TRBJ2-7; v_gene: TRBV5-1; d_gene: TRBD1
CDR3nt: TGTGCCAGCAGCTTAGGGGCAGAGACGACAAACAATGAGCAGTTCTTC; CDR3aa: CASSLGAETTNNEQFF; abundance: NA; j_gene: TRBJ2-1; v_gene: TRBV7-8; d_gene: NA
CDR3nt: TGTGCCAGCAGTTTAGCCTCCGGGACTAGCGGGAGTTTAAGCACAGATACGCAGTATTTT; CDR3aa: CASSLASGTSGSLSTDTQYF; abundance: NA; j_gene: TRBJ2-3; v_gene: TRBV28; d_gene: TRBD2
CDR3nt: TGTGCCAGCAGCCCCACAGGGATCGGACATGGCTACACCTTC; CDR3aa: CASSPTGIGHGYTF; abundance: NA; j_gene: TRBJ1-2; v_gene: TRBV3-1/TRBV3-2; d_gene: NA
CDR3nt: TGTGCCACCAGCAGGCGACTAGCGGGAGTTCCTGAGCAGTTCTTC; CDR3aa: CATSRRLAGVPEQFF; abundance: NA; j_gene: TRBJ2-1; v_gene: TRBV15; d_gene: TRBD2
CDR3nt: TGTGCCAGCAGTCCAAACGAAGCCCGGAGCACTGAAGCTTTCTTT; CDR3aa: CASSPNEARSTEAFF; abundance: few; j_gene: TRBJ1-1; v_gene: TRBV28; d_gene: NA
CDR3nt: TGTGCTAGCAGCTTAGCGCGCGCGGCTAGCGGGAGCGAGGACCAAGAGACCCAGTACTTC; CDR3aa: CASSLARAASGSEDQETQYF; abundance: NA; j_gene: TRBJ2-5; v_gene: TRBV7-7; d_gene: TRBD2
CDR3nt: TGTGCCAGCAGCTGGAGCGGGAGGCTCACAGATACGCAGTATTTT; CDR3aa: CASSWSGRLTDTQYF; abundance: NA; j_gene: TRBJ2-3; v_gene: TRBV28; d_gene: TRBD2
CDR3nt: TGTGCCAGCAGCGAACAGGGGCTTGGGAACACTGAAGCTTTCTTT; CDR3aa: CASSEQGLGNTEAFF; abundance: NA; j_gene: TRBJ1-1; v_gene: TRBV27; d_gene: TRBD1
CDR3nt: TGCGCCAGCAGTGAGGACAGTGCCTACGAGCAGTACTTC; CDR3aa: CASSEDSAYEQYF; abundance: NA; j_gene: TRBJ2-7; v_gene: TRBV10-2; d_gene: NA
CDR3nt: TGTGCCAGCAGCTCCTGGACAGGCCAACAGAACCCTCAGTTCTTC; CDR3aa: CASSSWTGQQNPQFF; abundance: once; j_gene: TRBJ2-1; v_gene: TRBV7-2; d_gene: TRBD1
CDR3nt: TGTGCCAGCAGTTTTTCCCTGGAGGAGCAGTACTTC; CDR3aa: CASSFSLEEQYF; abundance: NA; j_gene: TRBJ2-7; v_gene: TRBV28; d_gene: NA
CDR3nt: TGTGCCACCAGCCCGACAATGGGGCTCCAAGAGACCCAGTACTTC; CDR3aa: CATSPTMGLQETQYF; abundance: NA; j_gene: TRBJ2-5; v_gene: TRBV15; d_gene: NA
CDR3nt: TGTGCCAGCAGCTTAAACTACTACGAGCAGTACTTC; CDR3aa: CASSLNYYEQYF; abundance: NA; j_gene: TRBJ2-7; v_gene: TRBV7-9; d_gene: NA
CDR3nt: TGTGCCAGCAGCCAAGAAATAGGGCAGGGGTATGGCTACACCTTC; CDR3aa: CASSQEIGQGYGYTF; abundance: NA; j_gene: TRBJ1-2; v_gene: TRBV3-1/TRBV3-2; d_gene: NA
CDR3nt: TGTGCCAGCAGCTCAACAGATACATATGGCTACACCTTC; CDR3aa: CASSSTDTYGYTF; abundance: NA; j_gene: TRBJ1-2; v_gene: TRBV13; d_gene: NA
CDR3nt: TGTGCCAGCAGTGTTGAGCGGGAGTCCTACGAGCAGTACTTC; CDR3aa: CASSVERESYEQYF; abundance: NA; j_gene: TRBJ2-7; v_gene: TRBV2; d_gene: TRBD2
CDR3nt: TGTGCCAGCAGTCCCCTCAGGGACAATGAGCAGTTCTTC; CDR3aa: CASSPLRDNEQFF; abundance: NA; j_gene: TRBJ2-1; v_gene: TRBV27; d_gene: NA
CDR3nt: TGTGCCAGCAGCCCACCCGGGGACTACCATTCCTACGAGCAGTACTTC; CDR3aa: CASSPPGDYHSYEQYF; abundance: NA; j_gene: TRBJ2-7; v_gene: TRBV9; d_gene: TRBD2
CDR3nt: TGCGCCAGCAGGGGGACTAGCGGGAGAGAGACCCAGTACTTC; CDR3aa: CASRGTSGRETQYF; abundance: NA; j_gene: TRBJ2-5; v_gene: TRBV10-2; d_gene: TRBD2
CDR3nt: TGTGCCTGGCAATCTGGAAACACCATATATTTT; CDR3aa: CAWQSGNTIYF; abundance: NA; j_gene: TRBJ1-3; v_gene: TRBV30; d_gene: NA
CDR3nt: TGCGCCAGCGCCCTCCAGGGCGACTATGGCTACACCTTC; CDR3aa: CASALQGDYGYTF; abundance: NA; j_gene: TRBJ1-2; v_gene: TRBV10-2; d_gene: NA
CDR3nt: TGTGCCAGCAGCCTGGGACTCCAACCCTATGAGCAGTTCTTC; CDR3aa: CASSLGLQPYEQFF; abundance: NA; j_gene: TRBJ2-1; v_gene: TRBV4-2; d_gene: NA
CDR3nt: TGTGCCAGCAGCCCCCGGAGAGGAAACACCATATATTTT; CDR3aa: CASSPRRGNTIYF; abundance: NA; j_gene: TRBJ1-3; v_gene: TRBV7-9; d_gene: NA
CDR3nt: TGTGCCAGCAGCAAAGTTCCGGGACAGGGTTGGATCTGGGGCTACACCTTC; CDR3aa: CASSKVPGQGWIWGYTF; abundance: NA; j_gene: TRBJ1-2; v_gene: TRBV21-1; d_gene: NA
CDR3nt: TGTGCCAGCAGCAACACTTGGGACTCCTCCTACGAGCAGTACTTC; CDR3aa: CASSNTWDSSYEQYF; abundance: many; j_gene: TRBJ2-7; v_gene: TRBV6-5; d_gene: NA
CDR3nt: TGTGCCAGCAACACCCCCGGGCGGGTTAGGTACGAGCAGTACTTC; CDR3aa: CASNTPGRVRYEQYF; abundance: NA; j_gene: TRBJ2-7; v_gene: TRBV28; d_gene: NA
CDR3nt: TGCGCCAGCAGCTTAGGACAGGGGTTATACGAGCAGTACTTC; CDR3aa: CASSLGQGLYEQYF; abundance: NA; j_gene: TRBJ2-7; v_gene: TRBV5-1; d_gene: TRBD1
CDR3nt: TGTGCCACCAGTGAAGCGTCCGAAGGTACGCAGTATTTT; CDR3aa: CATSEASEGTQYF; abundance: NA; j_gene: TRBJ2-3; v_gene: TRBV24-1; d_gene: NA
CDR3nt: TGTGCCAGCAGTCGTCCGGGGGGCGAGACCTACGAGCAGTACTTC; CDR3aa: CASSRPGGETYEQYF; abundance: NA; j_gene: TRBJ2-7; v_gene: TRBV28; d_gene: NA
CDR3nt: TGTGCCAGCACCCCCTCGGCGGGCTCAGATACGCAGTATTTT; CDR3aa: CASTPSAGSDTQYF; abundance: NA; j_gene: TRBJ2-3; v_gene: TRBV6-5; d_gene: NA
CDR3nt: TGTGCCAGCAGTTCTTTAGGACTAAGCACAGATACGCAGTATTTT; CDR3aa: CASSSLGLSTDTQYF; abundance: NA; j_gene: TRBJ2-3; v_gene: TRBV27; d_gene: NA
CDR3nt: TGCGCCAGCAGCCAACTGATCGGGGTTTATCAGCCCCAGCATTTT; CDR3aa: CASSQLIGVYQPQHF; abundance: few; j_gene: TRBJ1-5; v_gene: TRBV4-1; d_gene: NA
CDR3nt: TGTGCCAGCAGCGTAGAAGCTAGCGGGAGTGATGAGCAGTTCTTC; CDR3aa: CASSVEASGSDEQFF; abundance: NA; j_gene: TRBJ2-1; v_gene: TRBV9; d_gene: TRBD2
CDR3nt: TGTGCCAGCAGCGCTAGAGATACGCAGTATTTT; CDR3aa: CASSARDTQYF; abundance: NA; j_gene: TRBJ2-3; v_gene: TRBV7-6; d_gene: NA
CDR3nt: TGTGCCAGCATTCAAGACAGAGGCGGCGAAAAACTGTTTTTT; CDR3aa: CASIQDRGGEKLFF; abundance: NA; j_gene: TRBJ1-4; v_gene: TRBV2; d_gene: NA
CDR3nt: TGCGCCAGCAGCCCTGGACAGGGGGCGCGTCCTAGCCCTGAAGCTTTCTTT; CDR3aa: CASSPGQGARPSPEAFF; abundance: NA; j_gene: TRBJ1-1; v_gene: TRBV5-1; d_gene: TRBD1
CDR3nt: TGTGCCAGCAGCGGGGACAGCGTCATGAACACTGAAGCTTTCTTT; CDR3aa: CASSGDSVMNTEAFF; abundance: NA; j_gene: TRBJ1-1; v_gene: TRBV11-3; d_gene: TRBD1
CDR3nt: TGTGCCATCCAACTCGCCGGGGAGCTGTTTTTT; CDR3aa: CAIQLAGELFF; abundance: NA; j_gene: TRBJ2-2; v_gene: TRBV6-5; d_gene: NA
CDR3nt: TGTGCCAGCAGCTCGGATGGACTAGCGGGCACAGATACGCAGTATTTT; CDR3aa: CASSSDGLAGTDTQYF; abundance: NA; j_gene: TRBJ2-3; v_gene: TRBV11-3; d_gene: TRBD2
CDR3nt: TGTGCCAGCAGCTTGCCTACTTCAGATACGCAGTATTTT; CDR3aa: CASSLPTSDTQYF; abundance: NA; j_gene: TRBJ2-3; v_gene: TRBV5-6; d_gene: NA
CDR3nt: TGTGCCTGGAGCGCCTCAGGGGGTGTCTATGGCTACACCTTC; CDR3aa: CAWSASGGVYGYTF; abundance: NA; j_gene: TRBJ1-2; v_gene: TRBV30; d_gene: TRBD1
CDR3nt: TGTGCCAGCCAAGATAGAAATACCATATATTTT; CDR3aa: CASQDRNTIYF; abundance: NA; j_gene: TRBJ1-3; v_gene: TRBV28; d_gene: NA